A single sample gave rise to the 18 T cell receptor beta chains below, sequenced in a study of Tregs in tolerant kidney transplant recipients. The table came from immunoSEQ multiplex PCR; TCRdb's copy has only in-frame clones and leaves some out. The profile shows tens of thousands of clones, 75% to 95% of them singletons. Recipients received nonmyeloablative bone marrow transplants from related graft donors, with transient mixed chimerism. Sequencing used CD4+ T cells from blood (PBMCs), obtained 24 months after the transplant. The receptor source for this set is a human patient who received a combined kidney and bone marrow transplant. Some T cells may originate from the graft donor.

J is TRBJ2-1 and V is TRBV21-1; TRBD1, the table's D call, lacks a check against the DNA. TRBV21-1 is deemed a pseudogene. There are 15 residues in the CDR3. The CDR3 protein is CARTETTGDDNEQFF. The CDR3 nucleotides read TGTGCCAGAACGGAAACGACAGGGGACGACAATGAGCAGTTCTTC.

The chain combines TRBV4-3 with TRBJ1-3; D not resolved. The CDR3 is 14 amino acids. Germline V lookup: CDR1 LGHNA, CDR2 YSLEER. The V end lost 1 base, the J end lost 4 bases, and 8 bases lay between the germline ends. CDR3 DNA sequence: TGCGCCAGCAGCCAAGTGGGCCGGGGAAACACCATATATTTT. Protein sequence: CASSQVGRGNTIYF.

The chain recombines TRBV11-3 with TRBJ2-5; TRBD2 agrees at 9 bases. The CDR3 extends over 18 amino acids. J gave up 5 bases and V 0 bases, and 13 bases lay outside the gene matches. CDR1 and CDR2 (germline): SGHNT, YENEEA. The CDR3 DNA follows: TGTGCCAGCAGCTTAGATAGGGTAGGCCTAGCGGGACTGGAGACCCAGTACTTC. Translated, it gives CASSLDRVGLAGLETQYF.

Turning to this clone: A junction end diverges from the germline sequence, so it may reflect a read error. The rearrangement joins TRBV6-1 to TRBJ1-2; TRBD1 might be the D (5 bases). The CDR3 sequence is 16 residues long. CDR1 is MNHNS and CDR2 is SASEGT in the germline V gene. The chain's CDR3 is CASSEGLGQGTYGYTF. The CDR3 region has the DNA TGTGCCAGCAGCGAAGGGTTGGGCCAGGGCACCTATGGCTACACCTTC.

The chain joins TRBV6-5 to TRBJ1-2, with TRBD1 identical over 7 bases. Per germline, CDR1 MNHEY and CDR2 SVGAGI. Trimming took 6 bases from V and 0 from J; bases not matched to a gene: 7. CDR3 length: 15 amino acids. CDR3 loop: CASRRGQRTNYGYTF. As DNA, the CDR3 is TGTGCCAGCAGAAGGGGACAGCGCACTAACTATGGCTACACCTTC.

The chain recombines TRBV11-2 with TRBJ2-3; D is possibly TRBD2 (5 bases). The CDR3 spans 15 residues. Trimming shortened V by 0 bases and J by 5 bases, and 12 bases separated the two germline ends. Per germline, CDR1 SGHAT and CDR2 FQNNGV. CDR3 sequence: CASSLEGAAQDTQYF. CDR3 in DNA: TGTGCCAGCAGCTTAGAAGGAGCGGCCCAAGATACGCAGTATTTT.

This chain connects TRBV29-1 to TRBJ2-7, with TRBD2 matching 7 bases. Germline V lookup: CDR1 SQVTM, CDR2 ANQGSEA. J lost 2 bases, V lost 5 bases, and 9 bases had no gene match. This CDR3 has 14 residues. In nucleotides, the CDR3 is TGCAGCGTTTCTCAAGCGGGACTTACCTACGAGCAGTACTTC. Translation gives CSVSQAGLTYEQYF.

The V call is TRBV14, the J call TRBJ2-5, with 16 positions matching TRBD2. The tail of the sequence fits TRBJ2-7 better, so the J call may be wrong. The CDR3 is 23 amino acids. Germline V gene data show CDR1 as SGHDN and CDR2 as FVKESK. The CDR3 region has the DNA TGTGCCAGCAGCCTACGAACACTCAGTTGGGGACTAGCGGGAGGGACAGTCTCCTACGAGCAGTACTTC. Translating it yields CASSLRTLSWGLAGGTVSYEQYF.

The V call is TRBV19, the J call TRBJ2-3; D is unresolved. Trimming removed 3 bases from V and 4 bases from J, with 11 bases in between. This CDR3 is 14 amino acids long. Per the germline V gene, CDR1 is LNHDA and CDR2 is SQIVND (reference sequence). CDR3: CASSMVRSADTQYF. The CDR3 bases are TGTGCCAGTAGTATGGTGCGCTCGGCAGATACGCAGTATTTT.

The V call is TRBV5-1, the J call TRBJ1-4; D call uncertain. Between the trimmed V and J ends, which lost 7 bases and 8 bases, there was a span of 15 bases. CDR3 length equals 13 residues. Looked up from germline, CDR1 is SGHRS and CDR2 is YFSETQ. CDR3 nucleotide sequence: TGCGCCAGCTCCCCTGGAGTTGGGGAAAAACTGTTTTTT. It translates to CASSPGVGEKLFF.

The chain carries TRBV6-4 and TRBJ2-1; 10 bases agree with TRBD2. The length of the CDR3 is 16 residues. Germline-derived CDR1 and CDR2 are MRHNA and SNTAGT. V lost 3 bases, J lost 3 bases, and 5 bases stayed unmatched. The CDR3 nucleotides read TGTGCCAGCAGTGAGCTTGGACTAGCGGTCTACAATGAGCAGTTCTTC. This gives the protein CASSELGLAVYNEQFF.

CDR3 in DNA: TGTGCCAGCAGTGACCTACCCTCTCTTCGTAAGCTAGCCAAAAACATTCAGTACTTC. Residues: CASSDLPSLRKLAKNIQYF. This sequence joins TRBV6-4 and TRBJ2-4; D is undetermined. Trimming took off 2 bases at V and 0 bases at J, with 20 bases between the two ends. The CDR3 is made up of 19 amino acids. Germline CDR1 MRHNA, CDR2 SNTAGT.

This sequence joins TRBV11-3 and TRBJ1-6, with TRBD1 as a possible D gene (6 bases). This CDR3 region has 14 residues. CDR1 SGHNT and CDR2 YENEEA come from the germline V gene. The germline V and J ends were trimmed by 2 bases and 6 bases, with 8 bases remaining between them. The CDR3 nucleotides read TGTGCCAGCAGCTTAATAGGGGGTAATTCACCCCTCCACTTT. Translation gives CASSLIGGNSPLHF.

CDR3 loop: CAWSRDSSGNTIYF. The CDR3 nucleotides are TGTGCCTGGAGTCGGGACAGCTCTGGAAACACCATATATTTT. This chain uses TRBV30 with TRBJ1-3; TRBD1 aligns across 7 bases. This CDR3 is 14 amino acids long. Germline V CDR1 and CDR2: GTSNPN, SVGIG (reference sequence). The ends lost 2 bases at V and 0 bases at J; junction bases unmatched: 1.

The chain has TRBV7-6 and TRBJ2-2, with TRBD2 matching 7 bases. Germline CDR1 and CDR2: SGHVS and FNYEAQ. The CDR3 totals 15 residues. V was clipped by 1 base and J by 5 bases; unmatched bases: 4. CDR3 sequence reads: CASSLVLASTGELFF. CDR3 bases: TGTGCCAGCAGCTTAGTACTAGCGTCAACCGGGGAGCTGTTTTTT.

The V and J genes are TRBV2 and TRBJ2-1, with D possibly TRBD1 on 6 matching bases. V was shortened by 4 bases and J by 8 bases, with 12 bases between the two germline ends. This CDR3 is built from 13 residues. Germline V gene data show CDR1 as SNHLY and CDR2 as FYNNEI. The CDR3 loop is CASSVNRVYEQFF. For the CDR3, the DNA is TGTGCCAGCAGTGTAAACAGGGTTTATGAGCAGTTCTTC.

The V gene is TRBV27, the J gene TRBJ2-7, with 8 bases matching TRBD2. This CDR3 has 15 residues. CDR1 is MNHEY, CDR2 SMNVEV, per germline (reference sequence). The ends lost 6 bases at V and 5 bases at J; junction bases unmatched: 12. The CDR3: CASRGLAGGTHEQYF. The DNA for the CDR3 is TGTGCCAGCAGGGGCCTTGCGGGGGGCACCCACGAGCAGTACTTC.

The V and J genes are TRBV13 and TRBJ2-5, with 10 bases that match TRBD2. The CDR3 consists of 17 residues. The V segment lost 5 bases and the J segment 7 bases; nucleotides outside the gene matches: 16. CDR1 PRHDT and CDR2 FYEKMQ come from the germline V gene (reference sequence). The CDR3 spells CASSRKPGLAYLMTQYF. As DNA, the CDR3 is TGTGCCAGCAGCCGTAAACCGGGACTAGCGTATCTGATGACCCAGTACTTC.